This is a list of T cell receptor beta chains from one sample in a study of beta chain features in type 1 diabetes. Method: immunoSEQ multiplex PCR; TCRdb's copy keeps in-frame clones and lacks some. The table shows about 700,000 clones, with roughly an eighth occurring only once. Sample: naive CD4+ T cells from blood. The receptors here all came from a man aged 18 to 29 with type 1 diabetes. CDR3s include the opening cysteine and the closing phenylalanine or tryptophan. A D gene is named only where the DNA matches it firmly. Rows give clone size only sometimes, using once, few, many, or a class for an expanded clone.

v_gene: TRBV6-1; j_gene: TRBJ2-5; d_gene: NA; abundance: NA; CDR3aa: CASSAQLQETQYF; CDR3nt: TGTGCCAGCAGTGCACAGCTCCAAGAGACCCAGTACTTC
v_gene: TRBV7-2; j_gene: TRBJ1-2; d_gene: NA; abundance: few; CDR3aa: CASSAGPGYTF; CDR3nt: TGTGCCAGCAGCGCCGGACCGGGCTACACCTTC
v_gene: TRBV5-1; j_gene: TRBJ2-3; d_gene: NA; abundance: NA; CDR3aa: CASSFGRSTDTQYF; CDR3nt: TGCGCCAGCAGCTTCGGCAGGAGCACAGATACGCAGTATTTT
v_gene: TRBV6-5; j_gene: TRBJ2-3; d_gene: NA; abundance: few; CDR3aa: CASSPQGLGTDTQYF; CDR3nt: TGTGCCAGCAGCCCGCAGGGATTGGGCACAGATACGCAGTATTTT
v_gene: TRBV5-1; j_gene: TRBJ1-2; d_gene: NA; abundance: NA; CDR3aa: CASSYIPGPYTF; CDR3nt: TGCGCCAGCAGCTACATACCGGGACCGTACACCTTC
v_gene: TRBV2; j_gene: TRBJ2-7; d_gene: NA; abundance: NA; CDR3aa: CASSEVGSGKGF; CDR3nt: TGTGCCAGCAGTGAAGTCGGGTCAGGGAAGGGCTTC
v_gene: TRBV14; j_gene: TRBJ2-3; d_gene: TRBD1; abundance: few; CDR3aa: CASGTGTGADTQYF; CDR3nt: TGTGCCAGCGGGACAGGGACTGGGGCAGATACGCAGTATTTT
v_gene: TRBV30; j_gene: TRBJ2-5; d_gene: NA; abundance: NA; CDR3aa: CAWSVGFQETQYF; CDR3nt: TGTGCCTGGAGTGTAGGCTTCCAAGAGACCCAGTACTTC
v_gene: TRBV6-1; j_gene: TRBJ2-5; d_gene: NA; abundance: NA; CDR3aa: CASTLSSAQETQYF; CDR3nt: TGTGCCAGCACCCTATCTAGCGCTCAAGAGACCCAGTACTTC
v_gene: TRBV5-1; j_gene: TRBJ2-5; d_gene: TRBD2; abundance: few; CDR3aa: CASSAYTGRGSRETQYF; CDR3nt: TGCGCCAGCAGCGCCTACACCGGGAGGGGGTCACGGGAGACCCAGTACTTC
v_gene: TRBV27; j_gene: TRBJ1-1; d_gene: NA; abundance: NA; CDR3aa: CASRTGTSDTEAFF; CDR3nt: TGTGCCAGCAGAACCGGGACATCGGACACTGAAGCTTTCTTT
v_gene: TRBV9; j_gene: TRBJ1-2; d_gene: NA; abundance: NA; CDR3aa: CASSVGVYDGYTF; CDR3nt: TGTGCCAGCAGCGTAGGAGTGTATGATGGCTACACCTTC
v_gene: TRBV5-6; j_gene: TRBJ2-3; d_gene: NA; abundance: NA; CDR3aa: CASSLRLQESDTQYF; CDR3nt: TGTGCCAGCAGCTTACGCTTGCAAGAATCCGATACGCAGTATTTT
v_gene: TRBV11-2; j_gene: TRBJ1-2; d_gene: NA; abundance: NA; CDR3aa: CASSKSTGHPYGYTF; CDR3nt: TGTGCCAGCAGCAAATCCACGGGACACCCCTATGGCTACACCTTC
v_gene: TRBV4-1; j_gene: TRBJ2-3; d_gene: TRBD2; abundance: few; CDR3aa: CASSQDLTSWGGTDTQYF; CDR3nt: TGCGCCAGCAGCCAAGATCTGACTAGCTGGGGAGGCACAGATACGCAGTATTTT
v_gene: TRBV25-1; j_gene: TRBJ2-1; d_gene: TRBD2; abundance: few; CDR3aa: CASSEYSTSGRNEQFF; CDR3nt: TGTGCCAGCAGTGAATATTCGACTAGCGGGAGAAATGAGCAGTTCTTC
v_gene: TRBV29-1; j_gene: TRBJ2-5; d_gene: TRBD1; abundance: NA; CDR3aa: CSVVGQGLGETQYF; CDR3nt: TGCAGCGTAGTCGGACAGGGCTTAGGGGAGACCCAGTACTTC
v_gene: TRBV15; j_gene: TRBJ2-6; d_gene: NA; abundance: NA; CDR3aa: CATSRDGTSGANVLTF; CDR3nt: TGTGCCACCAGCAGAGATGGAACCTCTGGGGCCAACGTCCTGACTTTC
v_gene: TRBV9; j_gene: TRBJ2-6; d_gene: TRBD1; abundance: NA; CDR3aa: CASSVTGGEANVLTF; CDR3nt: TGTGCCAGCAGCGTGACAGGGGGCGAGGCCAACGTCCTGACTTTC
v_gene: TRBV9; j_gene: TRBJ2-2; d_gene: NA; abundance: NA; CDR3aa: CASSVTLLGELFF; CDR3nt: TGTGCCAGCAGCGTAACTCTCTTGGGGGAGCTGTTTTTT
v_gene: TRBV4-1; j_gene: TRBJ1-6; d_gene: NA; abundance: NA; CDR3aa: CASSLPGRGSLSDNSPLHF; CDR3nt: TGCGCCAGCAGCCTCCCGGGGAGGGGGAGTCTATCGGATAATTCACCCCTCCACTTT
v_gene: TRBV9; j_gene: TRBJ1-3; d_gene: NA; abundance: few; CDR3aa: CASSVENRYGNTIYF; CDR3nt: TGTGCCAGCAGCGTAGAAAATCGGTATGGAAACACCATATATTTT
v_gene: TRBV9; j_gene: TRBJ1-3; d_gene: NA; abundance: NA; CDR3aa: CASSVAGGRGSGNTIYF; CDR3nt: TGTGCCAGCAGCGTAGCGGGCGGTCGGGGCTCTGGAAACACCATATATTTT
v_gene: TRBV10-3; j_gene: TRBJ2-7; d_gene: NA; abundance: few; CDR3aa: CAISESGDSLYEQYF; CDR3nt: TGTGCCATCAGTGAGTCAGGGGATTCGCTCTACGAGCAGTACTTC
v_gene: TRBV28; j_gene: TRBJ1-2; d_gene: TRBD1; abundance: few; CDR3aa: CASSLWGQGGYGYTF; CDR3nt: TGTGCCAGCAGTTTATGGGGACAGGGTGGCTATGGCTACACCTTC
v_gene: TRBV7-2; j_gene: TRBJ2-4; d_gene: NA; abundance: NA; CDR3aa: CASSLGAENIQYF; CDR3nt: TGTGCCAGCAGCTTAGGGGCAGAAAACATTCAGTACTTC
v_gene: TRBV5-1; j_gene: TRBJ2-7; d_gene: TRBD1; abundance: few; CDR3aa: CASSRDRDSEQYF; CDR3nt: TGCGCCAGCAGCCGGGACAGGGACAGCGAGCAGTACTTC
v_gene: TRBV6-1; j_gene: TRBJ1-2; d_gene: NA; abundance: NA; CDR3aa: CASSETDRNYGYTF; CDR3nt: TGTGCCAGCAGTGAAACGGACAGAAACTATGGCTACACCTTC
v_gene: TRBV7-9; j_gene: TRBJ2-5; d_gene: TRBD1; abundance: NA; CDR3aa: CASSPIGQGGETQYF; CDR3nt: TGTGCCAGCAGCCCGATTGGACAGGGGGGAGAGACCCAGTACTTC
v_gene: TRBV12-5; j_gene: TRBJ1-1; d_gene: NA; abundance: NA; CDR3aa: CASGLGGNEAFF; CDR3nt: TGTGCTAGTGGTTTAGGGGGTAACGAGGCTTTCTTT
v_gene: TRBV30; j_gene: TRBJ2-4; d_gene: NA; abundance: few; CDR3aa: CAWSKSFGTKNIQYF; CDR3nt: TGTGCCTGGAGTAAGAGTTTTGGAACCAAAAACATTCAGTACTTC
v_gene: TRBV5-6; j_gene: TRBJ2-5; d_gene: NA; abundance: NA; CDR3aa: CASSRRDRETQYF; CDR3nt: TGTGCCAGCAGCCGCCGGGACCGAGAGACCCAGTACTTC
v_gene: TRBV27; j_gene: TRBJ1-1; d_gene: TRBD1; abundance: few; CDR3aa: CASSSPDRGNTEAFF; CDR3nt: TGTGCCAGCAGTTCACCGGACAGGGGTAACACTGAAGCTTTCTTT
v_gene: TRBV19; j_gene: TRBJ1-2; d_gene: NA; abundance: NA; CDR3aa: CASSSPYGYTF; CDR3nt: TGTGCCAGTAGTAGTCCCTACGGCTACACCTTC
v_gene: TRBV6-6; j_gene: TRBJ2-3; d_gene: NA; abundance: NA; CDR3aa: CASSRRGDGTDTQYF; CDR3nt: TGTGCCAGCAGTCGCCGAGGGGACGGCACAGATACGCAGTATTTT
v_gene: TRBV7-9; j_gene: TRBJ2-5; d_gene: NA; abundance: few; CDR3aa: CASSPQGIGETQYF; CDR3nt: TGTGCCAGCAGCCCCCAGGGTATTGGAGAGACCCAGTACTTC
v_gene: TRBV30; j_gene: TRBJ2-1; d_gene: NA; abundance: few; CDR3aa: CARGGADEQFF; CDR3nt: TGTGCCCGCGGTGGCGCCGATGAGCAGTTCTTC
v_gene: TRBV4-1; j_gene: TRBJ2-7; d_gene: TRBD1; abundance: NA; CDR3aa: CASSFDRGGYEQYF; CDR3nt: TGCGCCAGCAGCTTCGACAGGGGTGGCTACGAGCAGTACTTC
v_gene: TRBV4-1; j_gene: TRBJ1-2; d_gene: NA; abundance: few; CDR3aa: CASSQEKARGYTF; CDR3nt: TGCGCCAGCAGCCAAGAGAAAGCGCGAGGCTACACCTTC
v_gene: TRBV9; j_gene: TRBJ2-5; d_gene: TRBD2; abundance: once; CDR3aa: CASSPGLAGVGETQYF; CDR3nt: TGTGCCAGCAGCCCGGGACTAGCGGGGGTAGGGGAGACCCAGTACTTC
v_gene: TRBV7-6; j_gene: TRBJ2-6; d_gene: TRBD1; abundance: few; CDR3aa: CASSLQGAQGANVLTF; CDR3nt: TGTGCCAGCAGCTTACAGGGGGCACAGGGGGCCAACGTCCTGACTTTC